The clone carrying this TCR beta chain was detected a few times. TCRdb redid the calling of the RT-PCR reads with MiXCR, one entry per CDR3 protein. The repertoire consists of some 800,000 distinct CDR3 sequences, with 21% occurring once and the leading ten covering roughly a tenth. This sample is drawn from a study of response to subunit inactivated influenza vaccine. This sequence was found in a man aged 50 to 59 who received an inactivated influenza vaccine. The sample in question was PBMCs from blood, obtained about 5 days after vaccination.

CDR3 nucleotide sequence: TGTGCCACCAGCAGAGATCCTAGCACAGATACGCAGTATTTT. It codes for CATSRDPSTDTQYF. The V gene is TRBV15, the J gene TRBJ2-3; D gene ambiguous. CDR1 is LNHNV and CDR2 is YYDKDF in the germline V gene (reference sequence). This CDR3 contains 14 residues. V was trimmed by 0 bases and J by 0 bases, leaving 4 bases between them.